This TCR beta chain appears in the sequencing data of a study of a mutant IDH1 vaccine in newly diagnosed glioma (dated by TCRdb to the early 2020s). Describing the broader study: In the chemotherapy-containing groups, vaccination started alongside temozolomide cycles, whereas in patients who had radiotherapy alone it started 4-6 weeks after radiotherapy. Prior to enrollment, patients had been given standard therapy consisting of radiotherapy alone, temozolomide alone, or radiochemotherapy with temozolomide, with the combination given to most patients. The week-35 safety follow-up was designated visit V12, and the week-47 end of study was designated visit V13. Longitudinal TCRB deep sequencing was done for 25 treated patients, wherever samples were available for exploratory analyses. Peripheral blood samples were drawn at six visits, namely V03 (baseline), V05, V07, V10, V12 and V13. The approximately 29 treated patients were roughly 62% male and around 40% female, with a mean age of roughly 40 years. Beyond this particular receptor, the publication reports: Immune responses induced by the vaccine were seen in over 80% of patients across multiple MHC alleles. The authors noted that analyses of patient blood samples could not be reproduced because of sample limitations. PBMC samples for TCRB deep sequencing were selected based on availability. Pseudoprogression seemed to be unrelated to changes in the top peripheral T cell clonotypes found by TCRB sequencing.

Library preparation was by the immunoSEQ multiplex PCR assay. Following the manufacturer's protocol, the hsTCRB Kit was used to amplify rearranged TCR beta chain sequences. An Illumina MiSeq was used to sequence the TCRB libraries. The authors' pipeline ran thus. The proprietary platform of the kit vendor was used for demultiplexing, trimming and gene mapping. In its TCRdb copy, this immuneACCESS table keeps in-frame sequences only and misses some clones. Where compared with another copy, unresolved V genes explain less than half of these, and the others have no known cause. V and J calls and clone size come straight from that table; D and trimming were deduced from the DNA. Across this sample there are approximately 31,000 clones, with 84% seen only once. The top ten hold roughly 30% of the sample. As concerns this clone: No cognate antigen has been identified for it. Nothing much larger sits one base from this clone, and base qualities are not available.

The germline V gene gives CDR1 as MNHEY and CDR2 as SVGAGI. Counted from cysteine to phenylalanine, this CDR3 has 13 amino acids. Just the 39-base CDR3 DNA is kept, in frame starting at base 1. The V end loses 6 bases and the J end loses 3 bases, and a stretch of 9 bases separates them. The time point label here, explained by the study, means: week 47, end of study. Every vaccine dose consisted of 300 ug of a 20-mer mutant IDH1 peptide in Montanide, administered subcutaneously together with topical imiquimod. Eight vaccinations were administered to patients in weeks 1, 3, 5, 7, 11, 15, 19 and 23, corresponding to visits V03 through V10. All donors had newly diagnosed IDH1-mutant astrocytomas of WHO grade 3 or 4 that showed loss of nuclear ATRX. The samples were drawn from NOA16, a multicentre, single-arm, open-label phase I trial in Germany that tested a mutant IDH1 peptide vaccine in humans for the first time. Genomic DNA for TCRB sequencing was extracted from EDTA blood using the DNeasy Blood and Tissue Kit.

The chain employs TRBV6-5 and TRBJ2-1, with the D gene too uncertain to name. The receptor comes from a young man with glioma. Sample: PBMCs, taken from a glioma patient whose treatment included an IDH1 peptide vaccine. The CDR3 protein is CASRGTLYNEQFF. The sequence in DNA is TGTGCCAGCAGGGGAACTCTCTACAATGAGCAGTTCTTC.